This T cell receptor (beta chain) appears in the sequencing data of a study of blood T cell repertoires in COVID-19. Study in general: The United States, Italy and Spain provided the acute and convalescent COVID-19 samples.

This CDR3 has 15 amino acids. Deletions cut 3 bases from V and 6 bases from J, with 16 bases between. The V gene's germline CDR1 is SGHVS and CDR2 FQNEAQ. In the original workflow: The assay estimated nucleated cells by amplifying reference gene primers. TCRdb's copy holds only in-frame clones and misses some; the assay was immunoSEQ multiplex PCR. The V and J calls and clone size are taken from that table; D and trimming were inferred from the DNA. The sample shows 150,000 to 200,000 clones, roughly 79% of them seen only once. The specimen sequenced was peripheral blood. This TCR was sampled from a woman over 75 with COVID-19, enrolled during active disease. The rearrangement links TRBV7-8 to TRBJ2-3, with D hard to call. The CDR3 spells CASSFLRSPVDTQYF. In DNA, the CDR3 is TGTGCCAGCAGCTTTCTTAGAAGCCCCGTCGATACGCAGTATTTT.